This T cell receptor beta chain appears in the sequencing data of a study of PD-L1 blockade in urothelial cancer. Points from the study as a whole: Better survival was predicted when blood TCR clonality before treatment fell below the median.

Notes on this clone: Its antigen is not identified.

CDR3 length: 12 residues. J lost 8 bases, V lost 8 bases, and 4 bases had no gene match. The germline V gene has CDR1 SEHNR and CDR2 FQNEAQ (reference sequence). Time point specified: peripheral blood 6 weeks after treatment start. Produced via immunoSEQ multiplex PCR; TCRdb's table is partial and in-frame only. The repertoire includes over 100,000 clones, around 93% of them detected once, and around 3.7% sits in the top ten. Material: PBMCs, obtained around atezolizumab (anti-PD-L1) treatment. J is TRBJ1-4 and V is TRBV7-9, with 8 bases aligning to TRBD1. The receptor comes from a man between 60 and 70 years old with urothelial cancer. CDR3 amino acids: CASAGTGEKLFF. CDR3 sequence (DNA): TGTGCCAGCGCCGGGACAGGCGAAAAACTGTTTTTT. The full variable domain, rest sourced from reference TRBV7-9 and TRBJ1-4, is DTGVSQNPRHKITKRGQNVTFRCDPISEHNRLYWYRQTLGQGPEFLTYFQNEAQLEKSRLLSDRFSAERPKGSFSTLEIQRTEQGDSAMYLCASAGTGEKLFFGSGTQLSVL.